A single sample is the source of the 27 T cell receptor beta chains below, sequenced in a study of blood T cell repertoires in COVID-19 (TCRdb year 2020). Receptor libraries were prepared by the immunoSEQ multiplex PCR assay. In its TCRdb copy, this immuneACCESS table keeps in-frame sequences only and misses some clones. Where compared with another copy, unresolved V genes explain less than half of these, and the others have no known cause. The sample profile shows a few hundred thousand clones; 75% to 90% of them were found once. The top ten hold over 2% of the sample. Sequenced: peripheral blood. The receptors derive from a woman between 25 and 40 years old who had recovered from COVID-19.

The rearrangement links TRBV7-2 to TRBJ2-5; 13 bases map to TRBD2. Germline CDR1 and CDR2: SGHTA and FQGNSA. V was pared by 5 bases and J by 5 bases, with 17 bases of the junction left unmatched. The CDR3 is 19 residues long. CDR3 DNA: TGTGCCAGCAGCACCCGGACTAGCGGGAGTTGGCTGGGAGAGGAGACCCAGTACTTC. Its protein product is CASSTRTSGSWLGEETQYF.

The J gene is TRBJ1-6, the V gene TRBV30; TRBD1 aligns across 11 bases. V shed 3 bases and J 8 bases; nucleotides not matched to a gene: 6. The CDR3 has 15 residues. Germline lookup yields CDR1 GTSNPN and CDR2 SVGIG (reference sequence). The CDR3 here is CAWRRDRGLYSPLHF. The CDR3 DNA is TGTGCCTGGAGGAGGGACAGGGGGTTGTATTCACCCCTCCACTTT.

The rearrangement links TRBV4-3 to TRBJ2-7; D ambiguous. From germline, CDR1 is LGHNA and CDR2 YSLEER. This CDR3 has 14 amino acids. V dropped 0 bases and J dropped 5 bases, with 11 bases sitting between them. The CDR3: CASSQDSQNDEQYF. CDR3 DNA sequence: TGCGCCAGCAGCCAAGATTCACAGAACGACGAGCAGTACTTC.

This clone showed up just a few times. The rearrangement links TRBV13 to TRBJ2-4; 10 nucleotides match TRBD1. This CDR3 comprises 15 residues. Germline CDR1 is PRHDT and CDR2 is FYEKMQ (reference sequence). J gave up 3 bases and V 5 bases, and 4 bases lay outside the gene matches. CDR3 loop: CASSGTGDDKNIQYF. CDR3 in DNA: TGTGCCAGCAGCGGGACAGGGGATGACAAAAACATTCAGTACTTC.

The CDR3 coding sequence is TGCGCCAGCAGCCAAGTCTGGCGGGCCCGAGATACGCAGTATTTT. This translates into CASSQVWRARDTQYF. J is TRBJ2-3 and V is TRBV4-3, with a weak D call TRBD2 (5 bases). The CDR3 is made up of 15 amino acids. The germline CDR1 and CDR2 sequences are LGHNA and YSLEER. Trimming stripped 1 base from V and 5 bases from J, with 13 bases between.

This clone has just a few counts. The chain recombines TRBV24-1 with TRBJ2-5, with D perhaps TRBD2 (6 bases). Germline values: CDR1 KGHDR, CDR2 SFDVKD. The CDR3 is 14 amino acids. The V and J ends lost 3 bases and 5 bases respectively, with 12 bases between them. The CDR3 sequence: CATSDPTRVETQYF. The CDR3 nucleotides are TGTGCCACCAGTGATCCGACTAGAGTCGAGACCCAGTACTTC.

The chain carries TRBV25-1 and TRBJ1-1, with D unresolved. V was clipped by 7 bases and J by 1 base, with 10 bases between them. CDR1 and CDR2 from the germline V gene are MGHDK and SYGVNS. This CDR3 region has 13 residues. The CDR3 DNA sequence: TGTGCCAGCACCAAGGGAGGGAACACTGAAGCTTTCTTT. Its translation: CASTKGGNTEAFF. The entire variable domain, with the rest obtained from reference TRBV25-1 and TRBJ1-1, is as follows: EADIYQTPRYLVIGTGKKITLECSQTMGHDKMYWYQQDPGMELHLIHYSYGVNSTEKGDLSSESTVSRIRTEHFPLTLESARPSHTSQYLCASTKGGNTEAFFGQGTRLTVV.

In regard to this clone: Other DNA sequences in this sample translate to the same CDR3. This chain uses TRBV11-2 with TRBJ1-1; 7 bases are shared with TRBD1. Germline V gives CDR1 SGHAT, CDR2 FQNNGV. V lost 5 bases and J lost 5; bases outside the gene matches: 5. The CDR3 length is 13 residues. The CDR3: CASSHRGRTEAFF. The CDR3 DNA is TGTGCCAGCAGCCACAGGGGTAGGACTGAAGCTTTCTTT.

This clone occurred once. CDR3 loop: CASSSERESSYEQYF. CDR3 bases: TGCGCCAGCAGTTCGGAGCGGGAGAGCTCCTACGAGCAGTACTTC. V gene TRBV4-1 combines with J gene TRBJ2-7, with 8 bases matching TRBD2. Germline V gene sequence: CDR1 MGHRA, CDR2 YSYEKL. The CDR3 is 15 residues long. The V and J ends lost 6 bases and 0 bases, in that order; junction bases with no gene match: 7.

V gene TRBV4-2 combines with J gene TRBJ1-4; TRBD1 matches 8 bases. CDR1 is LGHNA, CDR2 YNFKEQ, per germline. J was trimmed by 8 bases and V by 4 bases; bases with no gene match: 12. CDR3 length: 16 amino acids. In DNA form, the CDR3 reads TGTGCCAGCAGCCCGTCCTCGACAGGGGTGAACGAAAAACTGTTTTTT. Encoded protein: CASSPSSTGVNEKLFF.

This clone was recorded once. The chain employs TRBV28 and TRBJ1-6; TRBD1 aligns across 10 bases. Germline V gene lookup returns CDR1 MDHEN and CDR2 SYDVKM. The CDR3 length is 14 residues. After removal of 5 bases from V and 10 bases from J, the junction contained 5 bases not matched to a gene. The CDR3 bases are TGTGCCAGCAGTCCGGGACAGGGGAGGTCACCCCTCCACTTT. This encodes CASSPGQGRSPLHF.

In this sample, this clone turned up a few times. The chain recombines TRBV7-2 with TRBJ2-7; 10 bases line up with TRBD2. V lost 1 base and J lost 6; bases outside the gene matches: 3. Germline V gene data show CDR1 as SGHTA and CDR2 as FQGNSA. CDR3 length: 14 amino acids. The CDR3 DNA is TGTGCCAGCAGCTTAGTCCTAGCGGGAGCCGAGCAGTACTTC. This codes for CASSLVLAGAEQYF.

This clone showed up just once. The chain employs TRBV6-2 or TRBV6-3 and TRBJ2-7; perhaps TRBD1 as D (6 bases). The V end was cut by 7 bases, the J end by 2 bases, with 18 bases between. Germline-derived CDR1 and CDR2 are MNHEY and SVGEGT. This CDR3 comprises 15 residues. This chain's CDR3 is CASTPDSSVTYEQYF. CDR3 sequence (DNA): TGTGCCAGCACCCCGGACAGCTCTGTCACCTACGAGCAGTACTTC.

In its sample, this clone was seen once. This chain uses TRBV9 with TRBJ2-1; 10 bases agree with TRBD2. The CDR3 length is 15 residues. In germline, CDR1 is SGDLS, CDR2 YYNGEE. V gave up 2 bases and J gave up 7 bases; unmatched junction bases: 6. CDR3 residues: CASSVASGRTNEQFF. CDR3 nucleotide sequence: TGTGCCAGCAGCGTCGCTAGCGGGAGAACAAATGAGCAGTTCTTC.

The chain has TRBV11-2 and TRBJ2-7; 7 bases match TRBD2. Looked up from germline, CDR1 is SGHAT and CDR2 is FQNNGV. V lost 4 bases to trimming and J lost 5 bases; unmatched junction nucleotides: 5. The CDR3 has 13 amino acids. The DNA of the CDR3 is TGTGCCAGCAGCTGGGCGGGAGCTGACGAGCAGTACTTC. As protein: CASSWAGADEQYF.

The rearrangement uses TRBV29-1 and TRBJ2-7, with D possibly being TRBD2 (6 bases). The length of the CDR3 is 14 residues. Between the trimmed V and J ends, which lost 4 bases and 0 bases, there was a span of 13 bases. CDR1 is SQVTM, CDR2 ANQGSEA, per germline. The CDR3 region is CSVGPLGSSYEQYF. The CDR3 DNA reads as TGCAGCGTTGGCCCCCTCGGGAGCTCCTACGAGCAGTACTTC.

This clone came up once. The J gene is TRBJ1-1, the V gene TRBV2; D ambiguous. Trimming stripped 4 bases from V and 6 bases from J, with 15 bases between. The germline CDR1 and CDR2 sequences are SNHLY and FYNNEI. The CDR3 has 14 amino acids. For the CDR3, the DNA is TGTGCCAGCAGTGGTAGAGGGAAGGGCGCTGAAGCTTTCTTT. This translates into CASSGRGKGAEAFF.

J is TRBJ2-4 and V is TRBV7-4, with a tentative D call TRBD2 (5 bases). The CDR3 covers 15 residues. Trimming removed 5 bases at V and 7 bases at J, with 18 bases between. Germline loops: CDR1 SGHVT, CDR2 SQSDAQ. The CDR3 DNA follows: TGTGCCAGCAGCAGCCACAGTGGGCAGCGGAACATTCAGTACTTC. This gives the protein CASSSHSGQRNIQYF.

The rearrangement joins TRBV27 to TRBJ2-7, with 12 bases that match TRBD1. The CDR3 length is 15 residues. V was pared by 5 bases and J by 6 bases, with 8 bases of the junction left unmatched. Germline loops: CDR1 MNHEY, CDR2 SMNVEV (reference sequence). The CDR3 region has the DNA TGTGCCAGCAGTCGAAGGGACAGGGGGCAGAGCGAGCAGTACTTC. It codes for CASSRRDRGQSEQYF.

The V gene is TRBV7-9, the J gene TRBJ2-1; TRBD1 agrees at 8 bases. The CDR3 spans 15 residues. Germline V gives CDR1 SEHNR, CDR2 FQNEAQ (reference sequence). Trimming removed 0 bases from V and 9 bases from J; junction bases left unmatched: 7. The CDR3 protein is CASSLAQRGQVEQFF. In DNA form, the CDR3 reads TGTGCCAGCAGCTTAGCGCAGAGGGGACAGGTTGAGCAGTTCTTC.

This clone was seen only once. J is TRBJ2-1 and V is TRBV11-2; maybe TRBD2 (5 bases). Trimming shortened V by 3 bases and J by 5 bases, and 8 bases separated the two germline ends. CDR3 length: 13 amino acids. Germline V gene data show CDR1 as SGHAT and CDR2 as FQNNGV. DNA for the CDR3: TGTGCCAGCAGCTTGTGGGGAGACAATGAGCAGTTCTTC. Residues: CASSLWGDNEQFF.

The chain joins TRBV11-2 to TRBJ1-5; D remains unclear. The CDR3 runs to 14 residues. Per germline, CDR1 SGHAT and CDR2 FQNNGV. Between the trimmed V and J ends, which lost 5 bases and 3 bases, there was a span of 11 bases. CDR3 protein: CASSPSYFNQPQHF. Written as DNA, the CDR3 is TGTGCCAGCAGCCCCTCCTATTTCAATCAGCCCCAGCATTTT.

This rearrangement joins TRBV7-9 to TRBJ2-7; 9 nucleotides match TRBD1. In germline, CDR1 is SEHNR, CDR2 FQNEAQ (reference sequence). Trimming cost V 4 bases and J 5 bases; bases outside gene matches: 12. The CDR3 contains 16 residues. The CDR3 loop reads CASSYRGTGRRNEQYF. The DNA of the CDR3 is TGTGCCAGCAGCTACCGGGGGACAGGGAGAAGGAACGAGCAGTACTTC.

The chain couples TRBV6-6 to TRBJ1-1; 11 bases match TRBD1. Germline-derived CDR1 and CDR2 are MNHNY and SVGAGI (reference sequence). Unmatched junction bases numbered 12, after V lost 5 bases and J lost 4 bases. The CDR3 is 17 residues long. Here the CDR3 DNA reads TGTGCCAGCAGTCTCGGACAGGGGGCGCGGTGGGGCACTGAAGCTTTCTTT. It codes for CASSLGQGARWGTEAFF.

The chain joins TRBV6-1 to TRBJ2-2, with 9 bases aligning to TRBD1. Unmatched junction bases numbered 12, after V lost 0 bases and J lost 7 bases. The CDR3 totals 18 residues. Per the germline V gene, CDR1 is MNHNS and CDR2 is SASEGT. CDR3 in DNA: TGTGCCAGCAGTGAAGCACGGGACAGGGCCTTCGCAGGCGGGGAGCTGTTTTTT. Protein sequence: CASSEARDRAFAGGELFF.

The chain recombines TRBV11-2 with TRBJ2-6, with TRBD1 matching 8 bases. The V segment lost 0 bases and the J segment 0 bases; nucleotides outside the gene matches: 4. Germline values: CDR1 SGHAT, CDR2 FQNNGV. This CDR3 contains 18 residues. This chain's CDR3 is CASSLDGTGLSGANVLTF. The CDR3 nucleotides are TGTGCCAGCAGCTTAGATGGGACAGGCCTCTCTGGGGCCAACGTCCTGACTTTC.

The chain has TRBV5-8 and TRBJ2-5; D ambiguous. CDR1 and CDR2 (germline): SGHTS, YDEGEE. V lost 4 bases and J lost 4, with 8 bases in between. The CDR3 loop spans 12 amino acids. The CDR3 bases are TGTGCCAGCAGCGCCATGCGAGAGACCCAGTACTTC. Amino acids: CASSAMRETQYF.